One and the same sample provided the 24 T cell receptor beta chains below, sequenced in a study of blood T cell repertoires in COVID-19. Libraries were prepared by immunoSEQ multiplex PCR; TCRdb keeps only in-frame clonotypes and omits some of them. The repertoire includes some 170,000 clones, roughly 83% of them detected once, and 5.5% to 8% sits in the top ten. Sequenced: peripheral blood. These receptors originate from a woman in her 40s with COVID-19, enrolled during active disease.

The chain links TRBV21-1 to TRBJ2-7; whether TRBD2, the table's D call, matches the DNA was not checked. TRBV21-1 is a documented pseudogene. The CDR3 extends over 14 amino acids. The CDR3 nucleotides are TGTGCCAGCAGCCCTCCGGGACTCGGCTACGAGCAGTACTTC. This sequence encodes CASSPPGLGYEQYF.

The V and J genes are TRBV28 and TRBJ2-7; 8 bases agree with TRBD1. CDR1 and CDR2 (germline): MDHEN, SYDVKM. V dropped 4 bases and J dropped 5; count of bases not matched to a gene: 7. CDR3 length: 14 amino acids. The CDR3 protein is CASSSLPTGDEQYF. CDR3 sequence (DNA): TGTGCCAGCAGTTCCTTACCGACAGGGGACGAGCAGTACTTC. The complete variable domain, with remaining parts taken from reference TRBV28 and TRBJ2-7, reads DVKVTQSSRYLVKRTGEKVFLECVQDMDHENMFWYRQDPGLGLRLIYFSYDVKMKEKGDIPEGYSVSREKKERFSLILESASTNQTSMYLCASSSLPTGDEQYFGPGTRLTVT.

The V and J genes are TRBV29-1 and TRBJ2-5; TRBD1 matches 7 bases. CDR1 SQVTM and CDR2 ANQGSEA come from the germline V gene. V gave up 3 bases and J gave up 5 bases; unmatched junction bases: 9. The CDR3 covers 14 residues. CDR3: CSVEKGAPAETQYF. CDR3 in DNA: TGCAGCGTTGAGAAGGGGGCCCCGGCGGAGACCCAGTACTTC.

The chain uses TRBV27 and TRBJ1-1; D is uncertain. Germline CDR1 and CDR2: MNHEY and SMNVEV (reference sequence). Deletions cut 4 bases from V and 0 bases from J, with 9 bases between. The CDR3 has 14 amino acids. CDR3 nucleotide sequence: TGTGCCAGCAGTTACCGGGATATGAACACTGAAGCTTTCTTT. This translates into CASSYRDMNTEAFF.

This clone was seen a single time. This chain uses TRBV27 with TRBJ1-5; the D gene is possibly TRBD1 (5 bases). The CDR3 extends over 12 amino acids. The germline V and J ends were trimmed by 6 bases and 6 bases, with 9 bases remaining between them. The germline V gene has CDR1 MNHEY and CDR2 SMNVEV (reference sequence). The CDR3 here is CASRTGGQPQHF. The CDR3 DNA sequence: TGTGCCAGCAGGACGGGGGGTCAGCCCCAGCATTTT.

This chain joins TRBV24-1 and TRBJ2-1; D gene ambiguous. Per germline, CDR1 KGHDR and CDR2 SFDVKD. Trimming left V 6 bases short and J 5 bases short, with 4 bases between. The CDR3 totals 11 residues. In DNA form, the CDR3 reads TGTGCCACCAGTTCTCACAATGAGCAGTTCTTC. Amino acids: CATSSHNEQFF.

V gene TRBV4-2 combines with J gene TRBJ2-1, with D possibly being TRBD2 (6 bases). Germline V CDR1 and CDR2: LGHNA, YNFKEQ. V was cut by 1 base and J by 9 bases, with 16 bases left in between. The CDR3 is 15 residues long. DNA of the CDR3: TGTGCCAGCAGCCAAGCGGGAGCGGAGAGGGGTGAGCAGTTCTTC. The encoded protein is CASSQAGAERGEQFF.

This chain's CDR3 is CSVEEQSYGYTF. The CDR3 DNA reads TGCAGCGTTGAAGAACAAAGCTATGGCTACACCTTC. The chain combines TRBV29-1 with TRBJ1-2, with D unclear. CDR1 is SQVTM and CDR2 is ANQGSEA in the germline V gene. The CDR3 has 12 amino acids. V was cut by 0 bases and J by 4 bases, with 6 bases left in between.

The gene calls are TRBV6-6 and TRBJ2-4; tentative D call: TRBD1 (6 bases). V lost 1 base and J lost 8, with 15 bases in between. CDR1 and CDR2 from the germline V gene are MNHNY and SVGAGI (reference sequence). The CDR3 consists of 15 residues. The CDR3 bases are TGTGCCAGCAGTTACTTAATCCAGGGGACGGACATTCAGTACTTC. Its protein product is CASSYLIQGTDIQYF.

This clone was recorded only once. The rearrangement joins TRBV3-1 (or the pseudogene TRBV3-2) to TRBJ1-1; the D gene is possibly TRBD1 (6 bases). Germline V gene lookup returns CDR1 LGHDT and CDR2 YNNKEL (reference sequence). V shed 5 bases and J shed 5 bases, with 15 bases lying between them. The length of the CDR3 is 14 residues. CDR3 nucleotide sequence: TGTGCCAGCAGCAGCCAGGACAGTCGGACTGAAGCTTTCTTT. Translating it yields CASSSQDSRTEAFF.

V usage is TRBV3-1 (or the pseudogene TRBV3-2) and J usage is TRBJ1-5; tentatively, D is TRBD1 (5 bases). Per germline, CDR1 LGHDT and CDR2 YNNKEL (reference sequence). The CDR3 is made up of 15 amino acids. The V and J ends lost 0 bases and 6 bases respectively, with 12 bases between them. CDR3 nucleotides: TGTGCCAGCAGCCAAGAGGGCAGGGCGGCTCAGCCCCAGCATTTT. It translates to CASSQEGRAAQPQHF.

The CDR3: CASSPMNTEAFF. CDR3 nucleotides: TGTGCCAGCAGTCCAATGAACACTGAAGCTTTCTTT. The chain joins TRBV6-5 to TRBJ1-1; no firm D call. Per the germline V gene, CDR1 is MNHEY and CDR2 is SVGAGI. The length of the CDR3 is 12 residues. V shed 5 bases and J shed 0 bases, with 4 bases lying between them.

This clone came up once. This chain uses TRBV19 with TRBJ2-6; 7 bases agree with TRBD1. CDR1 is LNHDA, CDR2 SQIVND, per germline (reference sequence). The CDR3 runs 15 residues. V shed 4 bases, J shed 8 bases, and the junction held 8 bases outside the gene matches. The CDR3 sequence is CASSTLSTGPNVLTF. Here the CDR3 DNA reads TGTGCCAGTAGTACCCTCTCGACAGGGCCCAACGTCCTGACTTTC.

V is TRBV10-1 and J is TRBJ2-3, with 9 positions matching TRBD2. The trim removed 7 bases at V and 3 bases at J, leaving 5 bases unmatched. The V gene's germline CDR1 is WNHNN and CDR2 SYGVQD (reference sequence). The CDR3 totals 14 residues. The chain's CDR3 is CASKAGGRTDTQYF. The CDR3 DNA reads TGCGCCAGCAAGGCGGGAGGGAGGACAGATACGCAGTATTTT.

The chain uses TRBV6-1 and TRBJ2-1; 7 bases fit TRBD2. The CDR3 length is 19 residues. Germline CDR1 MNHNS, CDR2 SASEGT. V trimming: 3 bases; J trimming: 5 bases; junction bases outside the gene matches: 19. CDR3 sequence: CASSDWLHGAGTNNNEQFF. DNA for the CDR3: TGTGCCAGCAGTGATTGGTTGCACGGCGCCGGGACTAACAACAATGAGCAGTTCTTC.

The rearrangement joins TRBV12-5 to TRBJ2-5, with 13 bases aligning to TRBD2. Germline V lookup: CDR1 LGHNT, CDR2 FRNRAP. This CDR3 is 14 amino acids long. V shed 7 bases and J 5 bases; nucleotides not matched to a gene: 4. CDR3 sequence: CASAVTSGRETQYF. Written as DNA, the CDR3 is TGTGCTAGTGCCGTGACTAGCGGGAGGGAGACCCAGTACTTC. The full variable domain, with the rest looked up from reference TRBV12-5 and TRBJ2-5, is DARVTQTPRHKVTEMGQEVTMRCQPILGHNTVFWYRQTMMQGLELLAYFRNRAPLDDSGMPKDRFSAEMPDATLATLKIQPSEPRDSAVYFCASAVTSGRETQYFGPGTRLLVL.

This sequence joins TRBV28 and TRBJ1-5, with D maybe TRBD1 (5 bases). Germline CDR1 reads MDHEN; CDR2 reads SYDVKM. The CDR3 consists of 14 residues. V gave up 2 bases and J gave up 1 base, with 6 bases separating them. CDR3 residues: CASSLDSSNQPQHF. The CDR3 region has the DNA TGTGCCAGCAGTTTAGACAGCAGCAATCAGCCCCAGCATTTT.

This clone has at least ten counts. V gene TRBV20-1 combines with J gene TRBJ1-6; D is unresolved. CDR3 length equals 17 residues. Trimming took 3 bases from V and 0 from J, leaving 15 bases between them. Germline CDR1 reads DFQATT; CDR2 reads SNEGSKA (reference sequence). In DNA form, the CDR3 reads TGCAGTGCTAGTGCTTTACAGTTAAGCTCCTATAATTCACCCCTCCACTTT. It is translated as CSASALQLSSYNSPLHF.

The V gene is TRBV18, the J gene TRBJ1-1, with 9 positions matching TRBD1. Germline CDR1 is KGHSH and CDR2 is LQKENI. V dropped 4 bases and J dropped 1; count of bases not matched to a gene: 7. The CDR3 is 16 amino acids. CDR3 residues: CASSRRTGDGNTEAFF. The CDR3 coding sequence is TGTGCCAGCTCACGTAGGACAGGGGACGGGAACACTGAAGCTTTCTTT.

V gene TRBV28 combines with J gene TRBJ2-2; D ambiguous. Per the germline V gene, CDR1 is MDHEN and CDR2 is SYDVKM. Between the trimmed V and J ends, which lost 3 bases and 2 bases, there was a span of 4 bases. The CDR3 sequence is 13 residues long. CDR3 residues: CASSFPNTGELFF. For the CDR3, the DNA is TGTGCCAGCAGTTTTCCAAACACCGGGGAGCTGTTTTTT.

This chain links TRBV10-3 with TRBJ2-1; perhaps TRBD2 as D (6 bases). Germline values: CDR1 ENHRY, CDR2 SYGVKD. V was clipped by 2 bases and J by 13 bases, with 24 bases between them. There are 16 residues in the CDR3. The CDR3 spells CAISERGGARLGRQFF. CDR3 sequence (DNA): TGTGCCATCAGTGAGAGAGGCGGGGCACGGTTAGGGAGACAGTTCTTC.

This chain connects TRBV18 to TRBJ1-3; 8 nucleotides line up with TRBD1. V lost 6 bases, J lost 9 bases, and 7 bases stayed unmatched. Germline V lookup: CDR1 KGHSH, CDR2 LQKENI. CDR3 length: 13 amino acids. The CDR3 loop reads CASSDRELGTIYF. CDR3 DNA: TGTGCCAGCTCGGACAGGGAATTGGGCACCATATATTTT.

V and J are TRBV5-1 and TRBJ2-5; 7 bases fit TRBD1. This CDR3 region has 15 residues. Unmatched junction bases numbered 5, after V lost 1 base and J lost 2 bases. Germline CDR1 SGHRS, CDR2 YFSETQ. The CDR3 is CASSLSRGNQETQYF. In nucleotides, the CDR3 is TGCGCCAGCAGCTTGAGCAGGGGGAATCAAGAGACCCAGTACTTC.

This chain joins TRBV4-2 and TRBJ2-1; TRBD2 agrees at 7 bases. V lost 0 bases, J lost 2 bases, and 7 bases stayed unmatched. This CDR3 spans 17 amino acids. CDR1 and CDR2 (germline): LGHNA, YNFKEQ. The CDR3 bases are TGTGCCAGCAGCCAAGACGGGGCGGGAGTGGCCTACAATGAGCAGTTCTTC. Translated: CASSQDGAGVAYNEQFF.